The 17 T cell receptor beta chains in this list originate from one sample, sequenced in a study of CD8+ T cells in alopecia areata (dated by TCRdb to 2017 to 2018). The time point label here, explained by the study, means: baseline before oral tofacitinib. The library was obtained by the immunoSEQ multiplex PCR assay. For TCR sequencing, RNA was extracted from every sample and reverse transcribed into cDNA to serve as template. Drawn from immuneACCESS, this table holds only the in-frame rearrangements with V and J called that TCRdb kept. Clones are partly lost; checked studies trace under half to an unresolved V gene and leave the rest unexplained. The sample contains 150,000 to 200,000 clones, just under 60% of them found a single time. The ten top clones hold about 15% of the sample. The sample was CD4+ T cells sorted from blood, taken at week 0. The receptors derive from a human donor with alopecia areata.

The CDR3 here is CAISGADTQYF. CDR3 DNA sequence: TGTGCCATCTCAGGGGCTGATACGCAGTATTTT. The chain joins TRBV2 to TRBJ2-3; D possibly corresponds to TRBD1 (6 bases). The CDR3 has 11 residues. V was pared by 10 bases and J by 6 bases, with 11 bases between. Germline CDR1 SNHLY, CDR2 FYNNEI.

V is TRBV30 and J is TRBJ2-2, with D perhaps matching TRBD1 (5 bases). Looked up from germline, CDR1 is GTSNPN and CDR2 is SVGIG (reference sequence). The CDR3 spans 14 residues. V lost 5 bases and J lost 4, with 14 bases in between. This chain's CDR3 is CAWSHGQSTGELFF. The CDR3 nucleotides are TGTGCCTGGTCACACGGACAAAGCACCGGGGAGCTGTTTTTT.

V is TRBV20-1 and J is TRBJ2-4, with a possible D match to TRBD2 (5 bases). CDR1 and CDR2 (germline): DFQATT, SNEGSKA (reference sequence). Trimming took 2 bases from V and 7 from J, leaving 6 bases between them. This CDR3 comprises 11 residues. The DNA of the CDR3 is TGCAGTGCTAGATCGGGGAACATTCAGTACTTC. Its protein is CSARSGNIQYF.

V gene TRBV2 combines with J gene TRBJ2-2; D uncertain. V gave up 10 bases and J gave up 6 bases, with 15 bases separating them. The length of the CDR3 is 13 residues. Germline V gene lookup returns CDR1 SNHLY and CDR2 FYNNEI. The CDR3 DNA reads TGTGCCACCCGGTCTGAAGGGTCCGGGGAGCTGTTTTTT. Translating gives CATRSEGSGELFF.

The chain uses TRBV29-1 and TRBJ1-1; D is perhaps TRBD1 (6 bases). V dropped 7 bases and J dropped 1 base, with 13 bases sitting between them. The CDR3 has 13 residues. CDR1 and CDR2 (germline): SQVTM, ANQGSEA. The CDR3 region is CSALVGGNTEAFF. The CDR3 DNA is TGCAGCGCCCTGGTAGGGGGGAACACTGAAGCTTTCTTT.

This rearrangement joins TRBV5-6 to TRBJ1-6; D unresolved. Germline V gene data show CDR1 as SGHDT and CDR2 as YYEEEE. The CDR3 contains 15 residues. With 0 bases removed from V and 8 bases from J, the gap between germline ends came to 12 bases. The CDR3 region is CASSLDPISDSPLHF. CDR3 in DNA: TGTGCCAGCAGCTTGGATCCGATATCGGATTCACCCCTCCACTTT.

The chain combines TRBV7-9 with TRBJ1-1; TRBD1 matches at 7 bases. Germline CDR1 and CDR2: SEHNR and FQNEAQ (reference sequence). V lost 5 bases and J lost 1; bases outside the gene matches: 7. The CDR3 is 15 amino acids. CDR3 sequence reads: CASSLTGNTNTEAFF. The CDR3 coding sequence is TGTGCCAGCAGCCTGACAGGGAACACGAACACTGAAGCTTTCTTT.

CDR3 protein: CASTTGAYNSPLHF. For the CDR3, the DNA is TGTGCCAGTACAACCGGGGCCTATAATTCACCCCTCCACTTT. This chain connects TRBV7-9 to TRBJ1-6; no firm D call. V dropped 9 bases and J dropped 2 bases, with 11 bases sitting between them. This CDR3 region has 14 residues. Germline assignment: CDR1 SEHNR and CDR2 FQNEAQ (reference sequence).

The chain is built from TRBV7-2 and TRBJ2-2; D possibly uses TRBD1 or TRBD2 (5 bases each). CDR1 is SGHTA, CDR2 FQGNSA, per germline. Between the trimmed V and J ends, which lost 5 bases and 4 bases, there was a span of 17 bases. This CDR3 has 16 residues. CDR3 sequence (DNA): TGTGCCAGCAGCCGACGACGGGGCCGGGGCACCGGGGAGCTGTTTTTT. It translates to CASSRRRGRGTGELFF.

This clone came up a few times. CDR3 coding DNA: TGCAGCGCCGCTAGGACTAGTGTCAGCGAGACCCAGTACTTC. This gives the protein CSAARTSVSETQYF. This chain uses TRBV29-1 with TRBJ2-5; 7 bases are a match to TRBD2. J gave up 5 bases and V 7 bases, and 13 bases lay outside the gene matches. The CDR3 covers 14 residues. Germline lookup yields CDR1 SQVTM and CDR2 ANQGSEA. Full variable domain (missing parts from reference TRBV29-1 and TRBJ2-5): SAVISQKPSRDICQRGTSLTIQCQVDSQVTMMFWYRQQPGQSLTLIATANQGSEATYESGFVIDKFPISRPNLTFSTLTVSNMSPEDSSIYLCSAARTSVSETQYFGPGTRLLVL.

CDR3 residues: CASSARGNTEAFF. The DNA of the CDR3 is TGTGCCAGCAGCGCCAGGGGGAACACTGAAGCTTTCTTT. The V gene is TRBV7-3, the J gene TRBJ1-1; a possible D gene is TRBD1 (6 bases). Trimming stripped 5 bases from V and 1 base from J, with 8 bases between. The CDR3 is 13 residues long. Germline CDR1 is SGHTA and CDR2 is FQGTGA.

The chain couples TRBV2 to TRBJ2-5, with a tentative D call TRBD2 (5 bases). The V end lost 7 bases, the J end lost 7 bases, and 10 bases lay between the germline ends. This CDR3 has 11 residues. Germline lookup yields CDR1 SNHLY and CDR2 FYNNEI. CDR3 sequence reads: CASKEAGTQYF. The CDR3 coding sequence is TGTGCCAGCAAGGAGGCCGGGACCCAGTACTTC. Full variable domain (rest looked up from reference TRBV2 and TRBJ2-5): EPEVTQTPSHQVTQMGQEVILRCVPISNHLYFYWYRQILGQKVEFLVSFYNNEISEKSEIFDDQFSVERPDGSNFTLKIRSTKLEDSAMYFCASKEAGTQYFGPGTRLLVL.

V gene TRBV4-2 combines with J gene TRBJ2-1; D unclear. The germline V gene encodes CDR1 LGHNA and CDR2 YNFKEQ. The V end lost 0 bases, the J end lost 10 bases, and 10 bases lay between the germline ends. The CDR3 is made up of 13 amino acids. CDR3 sequence (DNA): TGTGCCAGCAGCCAAGATCCGGACCGAGAGCAGTTCTTC. This gives the protein CASSQDPDREQFF.

This clone was seen a single time. The rearrangement joins TRBV5-1 to TRBJ2-2, with a tentative D call TRBD1 (5 bases). V gave up 0 bases and J gave up 1 base, with 7 bases separating them. CDR1 is SGHRS and CDR2 is YFSETQ in the germline V gene. This CDR3 contains 15 residues. The CDR3 protein is CASSLVRENTGELFF. The DNA of the CDR3 is TGCGCCAGCAGCTTGGTCAGGGAGAACACCGGGGAGCTGTTTTTT.

The table lists this clone with a few counts. The V and J genes are TRBV6-1 and TRBJ1-1, with a weak D call TRBD1 (5 bases). CDR1 and CDR2 (germline): MNHNS, SASEGT. V lost 7 bases and J lost 1, with 13 bases in between. The CDR3 has 14 amino acids. CDR3: CASTLGGTNTEAFF. CDR3 in DNA: TGTGCCAGCACTCTGGGGGGTACGAACACTGAAGCTTTCTTT.

This chain uses TRBV4-1 with TRBJ1-2; the D is unclear. Trimming shortened V by 2 bases and J by 8 bases, and 12 bases separated the two germline ends. The CDR3 length is 13 residues. In germline, CDR1 is MGHRA, CDR2 YSYEKL. The chain's CDR3 is CASSQHKTPGYTF. The DNA of the CDR3 is TGCGCCAGCAGCCAACACAAAACCCCGGGCTACACCTTC.

This clone was counted only a few times. The chain has TRBV27 and TRBJ1-1; D may be TRBD1 (6 bases). Between the trimmed V and J ends, which lost 6 bases and 6 bases, there was a span of 17 bases. CDR3 size: 14 residues. Germline V gene lookup returns CDR1 MNHEY and CDR2 SMNVEV (reference sequence). The CDR3 coding sequence is TGTGCCAGCAGCCTACAGGGTGGTAAGGCTGAAGCTTTCTTT. Protein: CASSLQGGKAEAFF.